Below are 13 T cell receptor beta chains sequenced from a single sample in a study of patients and donors after allogeneic stem cell transplantation. TCRdb reanalysed the RT-PCR reads using MiXCR and keeps one entry per CDR3 protein. The table records 100,000 to 120,000 distinct CDR3 sequences, 35% to 45% of them present only once. Sequences were obtained from blood, either unsorted or a sorted T cell fraction (not recorded which). These receptors came from a human donor who was either an allogeneic HSCT recipient or a stem cell or donor lymphocyte infusion donor (not recorded which). It is not recorded whose cells these are; they may come from a transplant donor.

In this sample, this clonotype turned up a few times. This chain links TRBV18 with TRBJ2-5; no firm D call. The CDR3 spans 13 residues. Germline CDR1 KGHSH, CDR2 LQKENI. V dropped 0 bases and J dropped 5 bases, with 7 bases sitting between them. The CDR3 DNA reads TGTGCCAGCTCACCACCGGTGTTCGAGACCCAGTACTTC. It translates to CASSPPVFETQYF.

This clonotype was seen a few times. The chain recombines TRBV29-1 with TRBJ2-1; D possibly uses TRBD1 or TRBD2 (5 bases each). V dropped 4 bases and J dropped 4 bases, with 14 bases sitting between them. The CDR3 contains 14 residues. From germline, CDR1 is SQVTM and CDR2 ANQGSEA. The CDR3 DNA follows: TGCAGCGTTGGGGGGACCCCAACGTACAATGAGCAGTTCTTC. This codes for CSVGGTPTYNEQFF.

A few counts support this clonotype. The rearrangement joins TRBV20-1 to TRBJ2-3; 14 bases are shared with TRBD2. Per germline, CDR1 DFQATT and CDR2 SNEGSKA (reference sequence). V lost 0 bases, J lost 7 bases, and 3 bases stayed unmatched. The CDR3 has 15 amino acids. This CDR3 is CSARETSGRVNTQYF. Written as DNA, the CDR3 is TGCAGTGCTAGAGAGACTAGCGGGAGGGTGAATACGCAGTATTTT.

The genes are TRBV12-3 or TRBV12-4 and TRBJ2-3, with D uncertain. V was trimmed by 3 bases and J by 5 bases, leaving 15 bases between them. The CDR3 runs 15 residues. The CDR3 spells CASSFVGRVRDTQYF. The CDR3 nucleotides are TGTGCCAGCAGTTTTGTGGGTCGGGTTAGAGATACGCAGTATTTT.

The J gene is TRBJ1-1, the V gene TRBV6-1, with D tentatively TRBD1 (5 bases). CDR3 length: 17 amino acids. From germline, CDR1 is MNHNS and CDR2 SASEGT. The V end was cut by 6 bases, the J end by 2 bases, with 22 bases between. The CDR3 spells CASREPGRGLPNTEAFF. The DNA for the CDR3 is TGTGCCAGCAGGGAACCGGGACGCGGACTACCAAACACTGAAGCTTTCTTT.

The chain carries TRBV7-8 and TRBJ2-1; D unresolved. The CDR3 totals 15 residues. Trimming took 5 bases from V and 0 from J, leaving 11 bases between them. Per germline, CDR1 SGHVS and CDR2 FQNEAQ. The CDR3 here is CASSHLGSSYNEQFF. CDR3 sequence (DNA): TGTGCCAGCAGCCATCTAGGGTCCTCCTACAATGAGCAGTTCTTC.

This chain joins TRBV7-9 and TRBJ1-4, with 7 bases matching TRBD1. Looked up from germline, CDR1 is SEHNR and CDR2 is FQNEAQ (reference sequence). Unmatched junction bases numbered 13, after V lost 5 bases and J lost 4 bases. The CDR3 has 17 amino acids. CDR3 bases: TGTGCCAGCAGCGCAACTATAGTCCGGGACAGTAATGAAAAACTGTTTTTT. Residues: CASSATIVRDSNEKLFF.

The chain joins TRBV20-1 to TRBJ2-7; the match to TRBD2 covers 9 bases. With 3 bases clipped from V and 4 bases from J, the junction kept 4 bases outside the gene matches. This CDR3 region has 13 residues. Germline loops: CDR1 DFQATT, CDR2 SNEGSKA (reference sequence). The CDR3 region has the DNA TGCAGTGCTAGCGCCCTAGCGGGATACGAGCAGTACTTC. It specifies CSASALAGYEQYF.

A single count supports this clonotype. The rearrangement joins TRBV20-1 to TRBJ2-3; D is uncertain. Germline assignment: CDR1 DFQATT and CDR2 SNEGSKA (reference sequence). Trimming took off 0 bases at V and 0 bases at J, with 7 bases between the two ends. This CDR3 is built from 14 residues. CDR3 in amino acids: CSARDKTSTDTQYF. As DNA, the CDR3 is TGCAGTGCTAGAGATAAGACTAGCACAGATACGCAGTATTTT.

The chain uses TRBV15 and TRBJ2-3, with 10 positions matching TRBD2. Trimming cost V 2 bases and J 2 bases; bases outside gene matches: 7. Per germline, CDR1 LNHNV and CDR2 YYDKDF (reference sequence). The CDR3 contains 17 residues. The CDR3 DNA is TGTGCCACCAGCAGACCGTCTCTAGCGGGAGCCACAGATACGCAGTATTTT. Protein sequence: CATSRPSLAGATDTQYF.

This clonotype was seen a handful of times. V gene TRBV20-1 combines with J gene TRBJ1-1; no clear D. Between the trimmed V and J ends, which lost 8 bases and 1 base, there was a span of 8 bases. The length of the CDR3 is 11 residues. Germline-derived CDR1 and CDR2 are DFQATT and SNEGSKA (reference sequence). Here the CDR3 DNA reads TGCAGTACACGGGCGAACACTGAAGCTTTCTTT. It encodes CSTRANTEAFF.

The V call is TRBV7-2, the J call TRBJ2-2, with D perhaps TRBD2 (5 bases). Trimming took off 6 bases at V and 0 bases at J, with 14 bases between the two ends. The CDR3 totals 16 residues. Germline values: CDR1 SGHTA, CDR2 FQGNSA. DNA of the CDR3: TGTGCCAGCAGTCGAAGCAGCGGTACGAACACCGGGGAGCTGTTTTTT. Translating it yields CASSRSSGTNTGELFF.

The genes are TRBV12-3 or TRBV12-4 and TRBJ2-5; a weak D match, TRBD2 (5 bases). V lost 5 bases and J 7 bases, leaving 14 bases between the germline ends. The CDR3 runs 13 residues. This CDR3 reads CASSPGREGTQYF. DNA for the CDR3: TGTGCCAGCAGTCCGGGCCGAGAGGGGACCCAGTACTTC.